This is a list of T cell receptor beta chains from one sample in a study of human T cells and chemical hapten exposure. MiXCR, applied by TCRdb to the RACE reads, yields one record per CDR3 protein. The table shows approximately 260,000 distinct CDR3 sequences, with 7.5% to 8% occurring only once. The source was whole blood, collected in connection with sensitization to the hapten diphenylcyclopropenone (DPC). All receptors derive from a young man with alopecia areata. Some clones in this sample may be carry-over from other donors' samples. The CDR3 runs from the conserved cysteine through the conserved F or W. The D gene is left open where the match is weak. Only part of the rows carry a size: once, few, many, or a class if the clone is expanded.

abundance,v_gene,d_gene,j_gene,CDR3aa,CDR3nt
few,TRBV5-6,NA,TRBJ2-5,CASIPRGFEGQETQYF,TGTGCCAGCATCCCAAGGGGGTTTGAGGGCCAAGAGACCCAGTACTTC
many,TRBV5-5,NA,TRBJ2-7,CASSLETYEQYF,TGTGCCAGCAGCTTGGAGACGTACGAGCAGTACTTC
NA,TRBV12-3/TRBV12-4,NA,TRBJ2-2,CASKLSGTGELFF,TGTGCCAGCAAACTCTCGGGCACCGGGGAGCTGTTTTTT
few,TRBV7-2,TRBD2,TRBJ2-3,CASSFRAGRGHRPDTQYF,TGTGCCAGCAGCTTTAGGGCGGGGAGGGGTCACCGCCCAGATACGCAGTATTTT
many,TRBV5-1,TRBD1,TRBJ2-2,CASSLAHRGSDTGELFF,TGCGCCAGCAGCTTGGCACACAGGGGGTCCGACACCGGGGAGCTGTTTTTT
few,TRBV5-1,TRBD2,TRBJ2-1,CASSIRLAGDNEQFF,TGCGCCAGCAGCATCAGACTAGCGGGGGACAATGAGCAGTTCTTC
many,TRBV9,NA,TRBJ1-5,CASSSGSSNQPQHF,TGTGCCAGCAGTTCAGGGTCGAGCAATCAGCCCCAGCATTTT
NA,TRBV6-2/TRBV6-3,NA,TRBJ1-2,CASSSVGRYGYTF,TGTGCCAGCAGTTCCGTAGGGCGCTATGGCTACACCTTC
NA,TRBV18,NA,TRBJ1-1,CASSPIPGEAAFF,TGTGCCAGCTCACCAATCCCCGGGGAAGCAGCTTTCTTT
few,TRBV13,NA,TRBJ1-1,CASSLEGMGDGGAFF,TGTGCCAGCAGCTTAGAAGGGATGGGGGACGGAGGAGCTTTCTTT
few,TRBV12-3/TRBV12-4,NA,TRBJ2-2,CASRPTVTGELFF,TGTGCCAGCAGACCTACAGTCACCGGGGAGCTGTTTTTT
few,TRBV6-5,NA,TRBJ1-6,CASSRNRVGGNSPLHF,TGTGCCAGCAGTCGGAACAGGGTTGGAGGGAATTCACCCCTCCACTTT
NA,TRBV27,NA,TRBJ1-1,CASSLTGLGNAEAFF,TGTGCCAGCAGTTTAACTGGACTCGGTAATGCTGAAGCTTTCTTT